The rows below give T cell receptor beta chains drawn from one sample of a study of blood T cell repertoires in COVID-19. Sequencing was performed with immunoSEQ multiplex PCR; in TCRdb, only in-frame clones are kept and a portion is missing. The sample has 200,000 to 250,000 clones, 83% seen once. Sequencing was done on a sample of PBMCs or T cells enriched from blood (not recorded which). These receptors were collected from a woman aged 45 to 65 who had been exposed to COVID-19. Each CDR3 is given with its conserved first and last residue. The D gene is left open where the match is weak. Some rows mark clone size as missing; the rest say once, few, many or name a class of expanded clone.

J: TRBJ1-5
size: NA
V: TRBV2
D: NA
CDR3: CASSEAQQPQHF
DNA: TGTGCCAGCAGTGAAGCCCAACAGCCCCAGCATTTT

J: TRBJ1-1
size: NA
V: TRBV5-1
D: NA
CDR3: CASSKSMNTEAFF
DNA: TGCGCCAGCAGCAAATCTATGAACACTGAAGCTTTCTTT

J: TRBJ1-3
size: NA
V: TRBV27
D: TRBD1
CDR3: CASSLSPQETGFGNTIYF
DNA: TGTGCCAGCAGTTTATCCCCCCAAGAGACAGGGTTTGGAAACACCATATATTTT

J: TRBJ1-2
size: NA
V: TRBV23-1
D: TRBD1
CDR3: CASSMSQGADPGYTF
DNA: TGCGCCAGCAGTATGTCACAGGGGGCGGACCCTGGCTACACCTTC

J: TRBJ1-5
size: once
V: TRBV7-2
D: NA
CDR3: CASSPEGVGPQHF
DNA: TGTGCCAGCAGCCCCGAGGGGGTAGGGCCCCAGCATTTT

J: TRBJ2-3
size: NA
V: TRBV5-1
D: NA
CDR3: CASSLGARDTQYF
DNA: TGCGCCAGCAGCTTAGGGGCCAGGGATACGCAGTATTTT

J: TRBJ1-1
size: NA
V: TRBV3-1/TRBV3-2
D: NA
CDR3: CASSQGLNTEAFF
DNA: TGTGCCAGCAGCCAGGGGCTCAACACTGAAGCTTTCTTT

J: TRBJ2-1
size: NA
V: TRBV5-4
D: TRBD2
CDR3: CASSLRTSGGDEQFF
DNA: TGTGCCAGCAGCTTGAGGACTAGCGGGGGGGATGAGCAGTTCTTC

J: TRBJ1-2
size: once
V: TRBV6-5
D: NA
CDR3: CASSHRDWDYGYTF
DNA: TGTGCCAGCAGCCACAGGGATTGGGACTATGGCTACACCTTC

J: TRBJ2-2
size: NA
V: TRBV14
D: NA
CDR3: CASSPGLPGELFF
DNA: TGTGCCAGCAGCCCTGGACTGCCCGGGGAGCTGTTTTTT

J: TRBJ1-5
size: NA
V: TRBV21-1
D: NA
CDR3: CASGTGAEKHQPQHF
DNA: TGTGCCAGCGGGACAGGGGCTGAGAAACATCAGCCCCAGCATTTT

J: TRBJ2-7
size: NA
V: TRBV5-1
D: NA
CDR3: CASSRAGAIPPYEQYF
DNA: TGCGCCAGCAGCCGGGCAGGGGCTATCCCCCCCTACGAGCAGTACTTC

J: TRBJ1-2
size: once
V: TRBV4-3
D: NA
CDR3: CASSQERGYGYTF
DNA: TGCGCCAGCAGCCAAGAGAGAGGGTATGGCTACACCTTC

J: TRBJ2-7
size: once
V: TRBV19
D: NA
CDR3: CASSISAIGSYEQYF
DNA: TGTGCCAGTAGTATATCCGCGATTGGTTCCTACGAGCAGTACTTC

J: TRBJ2-5
size: NA
V: TRBV7-9
D: NA
CDR3: CASSLAWEVGQYQETQYF
DNA: TGTGCCAGCAGCTTAGCATGGGAAGTGGGGCAGTACCAAGAGACCCAGTACTTC

J: TRBJ1-2
size: NA
V: TRBV4-3
D: NA
CDR3: CASSRSGEEGHYGYTF
DNA: TGCGCCAGCAGCCGCTCCGGGGAAGAGGGCCACTATGGCTACACCTTC

J: TRBJ1-1
size: NA
V: TRBV10-1
D: NA
CDR3: CASRGGGPDTEAFF
DNA: TGCGCCAGCAGGGGCGGAGGGCCCGACACTGAAGCTTTCTTT

J: TRBJ2-3
size: NA
V: TRBV6-6
D: TRBD2
CDR3: CASSPSGRASGYTDTQYF
DNA: TGTGCCAGCAGTCCCTCTGGCCGGGCTAGCGGCTACACAGATACGCAGTATTTT

J: TRBJ1-2
size: NA
V: TRBV5-1
D: TRBD1
CDR3: CASSLRTGGSYGYTF
DNA: TGCGCCAGCAGCCTACGGACAGGGGGCAGCTATGGCTACACCTTC

J: TRBJ2-1
size: NA
V: TRBV7-8
D: TRBD2
CDR3: CASSSGTNNEQFF
DNA: TGTGCCAGCAGCTCCGGGACTAACAATGAGCAGTTCTTC

J: TRBJ2-2
size: NA
V: TRBV5-1
D: TRBD2
CDR3: CASSLDVSGGELFF
DNA: TGCGCCAGCAGCTTGGACGTTAGCGGGGGCGAGCTGTTTTTT

J: TRBJ1-6
size: NA
V: TRBV20-1
D: NA
CDR3: CSASNGGLSETLHF
DNA: TGCAGTGCCAGTAACGGGGGGCTTTCGGAAACCCTCCACTTT

J: TRBJ2-3
size: NA
V: TRBV10-1
D: TRBD1
CDR3: CASSPLTGTGGRQTQYF
DNA: TGCGCCAGCAGTCCTTTAACCGGGACAGGGGGCAGGCAGACGCAGTATTTT

J: TRBJ1-5
size: NA
V: TRBV19
D: TRBD1
CDR3: CASSPRTGRSNQPQHF
DNA: TGTGCCAGTAGTCCCCGGACAGGGAGGAGCAATCAGCCCCAGCATTTT

J: TRBJ1-3
size: once
V: TRBV7-9
D: NA
CDR3: CASSLARASGNTIYF
DNA: TGTGCCAGCAGCTTAGCGCGCGCCTCTGGAAACACCATATATTTT

J: TRBJ1-1
size: NA
V: TRBV5-6
D: TRBD1
CDR3: CASSRQGMNTEAFF
DNA: TGTGCCAGCAGCAGACAGGGGATGAACACTGAAGCTTTCTTT

J: TRBJ1-1
size: once
V: TRBV18
D: NA
CDR3: CASSPSTGDTEAFF
DNA: TGTGCCAGCTCACCTTCGACGGGGGACACTGAAGCTTTCTTT

J: TRBJ1-5
size: NA
V: TRBV19
D: TRBD1
CDR3: CASSLWTGPHSNQPQHF
DNA: TGTGCCAGTAGTCTTTGGACAGGCCCCCATAGCAATCAGCCCCAGCATTTT

J: TRBJ2-7
size: NA
V: TRBV6-2/TRBV6-3
D: TRBD1
CDR3: CASSLGTASSYEQYF
DNA: TGTGCCAGCAGTCTTGGGACAGCCTCTTCCTACGAGCAGTACTTC

J: TRBJ2-1
size: NA
V: TRBV10-3
D: NA
CDR3: CAINPGRYYNEQFF
DNA: TGTGCCATCAATCCAGGGCGTTATTACAATGAGCAGTTCTTC

J: TRBJ1-3
size: NA
V: TRBV28
D: NA
CDR3: CASSLGLTGNTIYF
DNA: TGTGCCAGCAGTTTAGGGCTTACTGGAAACACCATATATTTT

J: TRBJ2-5
size: NA
V: TRBV5-1
D: TRBD2
CDR3: CASSSGVILAGFEAQYF
DNA: TGCGCCAGCAGCTCCGGAGTCATACTAGCGGGGTTTGAGGCCCAGTACTTC

J: TRBJ2-2
size: NA
V: TRBV19
D: TRBD1
CDR3: CASSMRVKGATGELFF
DNA: TGTGCCAGTAGTATGAGAGTGAAGGGGGCTACCGGGGAGCTGTTTTTT

J: TRBJ1-1
size: NA
V: TRBV5-3
D: NA
CDR3: CARSSWRAGAFF
DNA: TGTGCCAGAAGCTCGTGGCGGGCTGGGGCTTTCTTT

J: TRBJ2-5
size: NA
V: TRBV5-1
D: NA
CDR3: CASRDLKGGETQYF
DNA: TGCGCCAGCAGGGACCTAAAGGGGGGGGAGACCCAGTACTTC

J: TRBJ1-2
size: few
V: TRBV10-2
D: NA
CDR3: CASAQGSNYGYTF
DNA: TGCGCCAGCGCCCAGGGGTCTAACTATGGCTACACCTTC

J: TRBJ1-2
size: NA
V: TRBV4-2
D: NA
CDR3: CASSQDGQPNYGYTF
DNA: TGTGCCAGCAGCCAAGACGGACAGCCTAACTATGGCTACACCTTC

J: TRBJ1-3
size: NA
V: TRBV10-3
D: TRBD1
CDR3: CAISESLRFGQGTGNTIYF
DNA: TGTGCCATCAGTGAGTCTCTAAGGTTCGGACAGGGGACTGGAAACACCATATATTTT

J: TRBJ2-5
size: NA
V: TRBV5-4
D: TRBD2
CDR3: CASSAGLAGIQETQYF
DNA: TGTGCCAGCAGCGCCGGACTAGCGGGCATACAAGAGACCCAGTACTTC

J: TRBJ1-3
size: few
V: TRBV5-4
D: NA
CDR3: CASSLSGRADTIYF
DNA: TGTGCCAGCAGCTTGTCGGGCAGGGCGGACACCATATATTTT

J: TRBJ1-5
size: few
V: TRBV4-1
D: NA
CDR3: CASSLAGDNQPQHF
DNA: TGCGCCAGCAGCCTGGCGGGGGACAATCAGCCCCAGCATTTT

J: TRBJ1-5
size: once
V: TRBV5-6
D: TRBD1
CDR3: CASSHRGNQPQHF
DNA: TGTGCCAGCAGCCACAGGGGGAATCAGCCCCAGCATTTT